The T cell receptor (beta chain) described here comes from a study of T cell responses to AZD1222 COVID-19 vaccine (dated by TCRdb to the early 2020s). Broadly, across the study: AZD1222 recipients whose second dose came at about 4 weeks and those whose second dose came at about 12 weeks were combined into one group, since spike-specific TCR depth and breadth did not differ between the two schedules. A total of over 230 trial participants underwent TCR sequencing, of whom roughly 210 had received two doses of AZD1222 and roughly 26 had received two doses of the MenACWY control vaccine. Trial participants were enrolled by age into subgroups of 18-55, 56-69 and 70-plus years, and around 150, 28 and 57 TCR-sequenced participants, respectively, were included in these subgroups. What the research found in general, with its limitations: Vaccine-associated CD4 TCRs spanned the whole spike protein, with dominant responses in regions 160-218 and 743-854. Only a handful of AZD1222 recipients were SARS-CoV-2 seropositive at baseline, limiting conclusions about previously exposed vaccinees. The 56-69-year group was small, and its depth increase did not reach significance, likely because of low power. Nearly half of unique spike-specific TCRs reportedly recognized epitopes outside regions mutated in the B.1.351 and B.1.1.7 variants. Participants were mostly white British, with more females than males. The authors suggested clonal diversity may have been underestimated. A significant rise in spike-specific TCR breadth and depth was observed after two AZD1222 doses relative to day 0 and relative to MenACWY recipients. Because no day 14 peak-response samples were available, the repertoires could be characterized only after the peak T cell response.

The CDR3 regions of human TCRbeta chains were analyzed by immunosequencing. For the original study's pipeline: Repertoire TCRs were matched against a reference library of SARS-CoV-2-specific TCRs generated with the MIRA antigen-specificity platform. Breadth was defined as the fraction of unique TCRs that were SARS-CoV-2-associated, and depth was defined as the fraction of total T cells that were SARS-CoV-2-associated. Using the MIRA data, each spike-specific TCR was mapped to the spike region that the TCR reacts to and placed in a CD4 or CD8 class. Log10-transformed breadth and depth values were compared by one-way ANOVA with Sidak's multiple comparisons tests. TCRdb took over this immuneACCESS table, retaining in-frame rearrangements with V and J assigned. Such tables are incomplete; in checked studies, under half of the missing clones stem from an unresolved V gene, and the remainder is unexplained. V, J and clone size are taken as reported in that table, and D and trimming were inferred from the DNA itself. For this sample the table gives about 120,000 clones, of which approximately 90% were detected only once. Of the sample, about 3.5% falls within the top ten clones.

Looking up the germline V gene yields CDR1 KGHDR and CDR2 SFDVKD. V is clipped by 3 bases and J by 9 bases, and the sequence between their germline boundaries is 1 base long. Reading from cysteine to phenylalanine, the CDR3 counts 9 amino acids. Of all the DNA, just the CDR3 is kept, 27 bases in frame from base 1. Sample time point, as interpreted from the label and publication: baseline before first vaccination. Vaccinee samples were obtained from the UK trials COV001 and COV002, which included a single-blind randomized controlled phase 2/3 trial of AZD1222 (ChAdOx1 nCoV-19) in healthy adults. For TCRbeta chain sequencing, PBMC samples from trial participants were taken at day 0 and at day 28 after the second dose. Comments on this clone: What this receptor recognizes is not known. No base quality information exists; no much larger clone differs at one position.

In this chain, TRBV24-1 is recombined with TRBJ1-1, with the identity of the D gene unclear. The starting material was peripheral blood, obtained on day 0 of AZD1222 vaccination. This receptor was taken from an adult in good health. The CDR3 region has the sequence CATSDQAFF. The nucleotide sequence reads TGTGCCACCAGTGATCAAGCTTTCTTT.